The rows below give T cell receptor beta chains drawn from one sample of a study of blood T cells in healthy people across ages. MiXCR, applied by TCRdb to the 5' RACE reads, yields one record per CDR3 protein. The sample yields hundreds of thousands of distinct CDR3 sequences, approximately 25% seen once. This sample also belongs to another study, concerning T cells of mothers and their children.

The specimen was blood. The receptors originated from a boy younger than 18 in good health. Both conserved end residues are part of each CDR3. D genes are given only for firm matches. Part of the rows lack a size; the others show once, few, many or a class for expanded clones.

cdr3_nt: TGTGCCAGCTCACCCACGGCGTCCGGGAGTTACGAGCAGTACTTC
cdr3_aa: CASSPTASGSYEQYF
clone_size: few
d_call: -
v_call: TRBV18
j_call: TRBJ2-7
cdr3_length: 15

cdr3_nt: TGTGCCAGCAGCTTAGTTCGGGTCCCGGGGTCCCAGTACTTC
cdr3_aa: CASSLVRVPGSQYF
clone_size: -
d_call: -
v_call: TRBV7-6
j_call: TRBJ2-5
cdr3_length: 14

cdr3_nt: TGTGCCAGCAGTGCGGACAGGGGGTTTGAGACCCAGTACTTC
cdr3_aa: CASSADRGFETQYF
clone_size: few
d_call: TRBD1
v_call: TRBV2
j_call: TRBJ2-5
cdr3_length: 14

cdr3_nt: TGTGCCAGCAGTCCGGGGATTCGGACTGAAGCTTTCTTT
cdr3_aa: CASSPGIRTEAFF
clone_size: few
d_call: -
v_call: TRBV6-2/TRBV6-3
j_call: TRBJ1-1
cdr3_length: 13

cdr3_nt: TGCAGCGCAGTAAAGGACAGGCGATTAGAGACCCAGTACTTC
cdr3_aa: CSAVKDRRLETQYF
clone_size: few
d_call: TRBD1
v_call: TRBV29-1
j_call: TRBJ2-5
cdr3_length: 14

cdr3_nt: TGTGCCAGCAGTGACCTAAACAGGGTCCAAGAGACCCAGTACTTC
cdr3_aa: CASSDLNRVQETQYF
clone_size: -
d_call: -
v_call: TRBV25-1
j_call: TRBJ2-5
cdr3_length: 15

cdr3_nt: TGTGCCAGCAGTGAGGCCGGGACTAAGGTCTACAATGAGCAGTTCTTC
cdr3_aa: CASSEAGTKVYNEQFF
clone_size: -
d_call: TRBD2
v_call: TRBV2
j_call: TRBJ2-1
cdr3_length: 16

cdr3_nt: TGTGCTAGTGGTTCCCCCGTGGGGCGGGGGATCGATGAGCAGTTCTTC
cdr3_aa: CASGSPVGRGIDEQFF
clone_size: few
d_call: TRBD2
v_call: TRBV12-5
j_call: TRBJ2-1
cdr3_length: 16

cdr3_nt: TGTGTCAGCAGTTTCGGACAGGGACGGTTCACTAATGAAAAACTGTTTTTT
cdr3_aa: CVSSFGQGRFTNEKLFF
clone_size: -
d_call: TRBD1
v_call: TRBV12-3/TRBV12-4
j_call: TRBJ1-4
cdr3_length: 17

cdr3_nt: TGTGCCAGCAGAACTCGGACAGGGGCGAATTCACCCCTCCACTTT
cdr3_aa: CASRTRTGANSPLHF
clone_size: many
d_call: TRBD1
v_call: TRBV2
j_call: TRBJ1-6
cdr3_length: 15

cdr3_nt: TGTGCCAGTGCGGCCCTAGCGGGAGGGCTGGATACGCAGTATTTT
cdr3_aa: CASAALAGGLDTQYF
clone_size: few
d_call: TRBD2
v_call: TRBV19
j_call: TRBJ2-3
cdr3_length: 15

cdr3_nt: TGTGCCAGCATATCCAGCTCCTATAATTCACCCCTCCACTTT
cdr3_aa: CASISSSYNSPLHF
clone_size: few
d_call: -
v_call: TRBV6-2/TRBV6-3
j_call: TRBJ1-6
cdr3_length: 14

cdr3_nt: TGCAGTGCTAGAGATCAGCTTAGGGAGAACTATGGCTACACCTTC
cdr3_aa: CSARDQLRENYGYTF
clone_size: few
d_call: -
v_call: TRBV20-1
j_call: TRBJ1-2
cdr3_length: 15

cdr3_nt: TGTGCCAGCAGCCGACCACTTAGGACTGGAAACACCATATATTTT
cdr3_aa: CASSRPLRTGNTIYF
clone_size: -
d_call: -
v_call: TRBV3-1
j_call: TRBJ1-3
cdr3_length: 15

cdr3_nt: TGTGCCAGCAGCCCCATTAGGCGGGAGATCGGCACCGGGGAGCTGTTTTTT
cdr3_aa: CASSPIRREIGTGELFF
clone_size: many
d_call: TRBD2
v_call: TRBV7-3
j_call: TRBJ2-2
cdr3_length: 17

cdr3_nt: TGTGCCAGCAGTCCCAAGAACACCGGGGAGCTGTTTTTT
cdr3_aa: CASSPKNTGELFF
clone_size: -
d_call: -
v_call: TRBV12-3/TRBV12-4
j_call: TRBJ2-2
cdr3_length: 13

cdr3_nt: TGTGCCAGCAGTTTAGGGGGGCTAGCTGTGGAGACCCAGTACTTC
cdr3_aa: CASSLGGLAVETQYF
clone_size: few
d_call: -
v_call: TRBV6-2/TRBV6-3
j_call: TRBJ2-5
cdr3_length: 15

cdr3_nt: TGTGCCAGCAGCTTAGGGGCGGAAAGGAAATACAATGAGCAGTTCTTC
cdr3_aa: CASSLGAERKYNEQFF
clone_size: -
d_call: -
v_call: TRBV13
j_call: TRBJ2-1
cdr3_length: 16

cdr3_nt: TGCGCCAGCAGCTCAAGACAAGAAGAAAAACTGTTTTTT
cdr3_aa: CASSSRQEEKLFF
clone_size: -
d_call: -
v_call: TRBV5-1
j_call: TRBJ1-4
cdr3_length: 13

cdr3_nt: TGTGCCAGCAGCTTTGGGACAGGGGGTTCCCAGAGACTGAACGTGCTGAACACTGAAGCTTTCTTT
cdr3_aa: CASSFGTGGSQRLNVLNTEAFF
clone_size: -
d_call: TRBD1
v_call: TRBV11-1
j_call: TRBJ1-1
cdr3_length: 22

cdr3_nt: TGTGCCAGCAGCGGAGAGCTAGCGGGGGCCACCTTACAAGAGACCCAGTACTTC
cdr3_aa: CASSGELAGATLQETQYF
clone_size: few
d_call: TRBD2
v_call: TRBV11-2
j_call: TRBJ2-5
cdr3_length: 18

cdr3_nt: TGTGCCAGCAGCCAAGATCCCATGGACGAGCAGTACTTC
cdr3_aa: CASSQDPMDEQYF
clone_size: -
d_call: -
v_call: TRBV4-2
j_call: TRBJ2-7
cdr3_length: 13

cdr3_nt: TGTGCCAGCAGTCAGAAAGGAGCGGGCCCCTACGAGCAGTACTTC
cdr3_aa: CASSQKGAGPYEQYF
clone_size: -
d_call: -
v_call: TRBV6-2/TRBV6-3
j_call: TRBJ2-7
cdr3_length: 15

cdr3_nt: TGTGCCAGCAGCTTAGGCTACCCATTTCCGGCGGAGCAGTTCTTC
cdr3_aa: CASSLGYPFPAEQFF
clone_size: once
d_call: -
v_call: TRBV7-9
j_call: TRBJ2-1
cdr3_length: 15

cdr3_nt: TGTGCCAGCAGTTACTCGATAGAGACTACTGAGCAGTTCTTC
cdr3_aa: CASSYSIETTEQFF
clone_size: -
d_call: -
v_call: TRBV6-5
j_call: TRBJ2-1
cdr3_length: 14

cdr3_nt: TGCGGCGTTGTGGTTTTGGCAGATACGCAGTATTTT
cdr3_aa: CGVVVLADTQYF
clone_size: -
d_call: -
v_call: TRBV29-1
j_call: TRBJ2-3
cdr3_length: 12

cdr3_nt: TGTGCCAGCAGTTTCGGGACAGAATCACCCCTCCACTTT
cdr3_aa: CASSFGTESPLHF
clone_size: few
d_call: TRBD1
v_call: TRBV12-3/TRBV12-4
j_call: TRBJ1-6
cdr3_length: 13

cdr3_nt: TGTGCCAGCAGTTTAACGGGGCTAGTGCAGACCCAGTACTTC
cdr3_aa: CASSLTGLVQTQYF
clone_size: -
d_call: -
v_call: TRBV28
j_call: TRBJ2-5
cdr3_length: 14

cdr3_nt: TGCAGCGTTCCGGGAGACACTGAAGCTTTCTTT
cdr3_aa: CSVPGDTEAFF
clone_size: -
d_call: -
v_call: TRBV29-1
j_call: TRBJ1-1
cdr3_length: 11

cdr3_nt: TGTGCCAGCAGCAAATTGCCCGAATCACCAATTTCACCCCTCCACTTT
cdr3_aa: CASSKLPESPISPLHF
clone_size: -
d_call: -
v_call: TRBV21-1
j_call: TRBJ1-6
cdr3_length: 16